The clone carrying this T cell receptor (beta chain) was seen ten or more times. Its specificity is unknown. The J segment lost 0 bases and the V segment lost 2 bases, leaving 13 bases of the junction unmatched. From germline, CDR1 is MGHRA and CDR2 YSYEKL. This CDR3 spans 21 amino acids. The sample is drawn from a study of shared clonotypes between healthy human individuals. Overall study findings and caveats: Generally, naive subsets came out with larger estimated richness than memory subsets.

The protocol was immunoSEQ multiplex PCR, while the TCRdb copy is restricted to in-frame clones and leaves out a portion. Seen here are around 750,000 clones, 74% observed once, and the top ten hold under 2%. The sequence was collected from a woman younger than 45 in good health. The chain has TRBV4-1 and TRBJ2-1; TRBD2 matches at 13 bases. The sequencing input was memory CD4+ T cells sorted from blood. As to subset: CD45RA-negative fraction. The CDR3 DNA follows: TGCGCCAGCAGCCAACGCGTGCCGGGACTAGCGGGAAGGAGCTCCTACAATGAGCAGTTCTTC. This sequence encodes CASSQRVPGLAGRSSYNEQFF.